This TCR beta chain appears in the sequencing data of a study of patients and donors after allogeneic stem cell transplantation. This clonotype has a handful of counts. TCRdb used MiXCR to reprocess the RT-PCR reads, holding one entry per CDR3 protein. The data contain approximately 140,000 distinct CDR3 sequences, 30% to 45% of them singletons. The CDR3 has 14 residues. Trimming removed 0 bases from V and 2 bases from J, with 8 bases in between. Germline V CDR1 and CDR2: SGDLS, YYNGEE. Sequenced input: blood, either unsorted or a sorted T cell fraction (not recorded which). The sequence came from a human donor who was either an allogeneic HSCT recipient or a stem cell or donor lymphocyte infusion donor (not recorded which). It is not recorded whose cells these are; they may come from a transplant donor. V is TRBV9 and J is TRBJ1-1; D gene uncertain. CDR3 amino acids: CASSVEPGNTEAFF. For the CDR3, the DNA is TGTGCCAGCAGCGTAGAACCGGGTAACACTGAAGCTTTCTTT.